The clone carrying this TCR beta chain was detected only a few times. The antigen remains undetermined. This sample was taken from a study of response to subunit inactivated influenza vaccine. TCRdb re-called the RT-PCR reads with MiXCR, one entry per CDR3 protein. The repertoire holds about 480,000 distinct CDR3 sequences, with roughly 13% as singletons. Study observations and caveats: Each seasonal flu vaccination may recruit only limited new T cells, authors suggested.

Sequenced here: PBMCs from blood, sampled 40 to 50 days after vaccination. This receptor was obtained from a man aged 50 to 59 who received an inactivated influenza vaccine.

DNA for the CDR3: TGTGCCAGCAGCTTGCGTAGACGCTTGAACACCGGGGAGCTGTTTTTT. This encodes CASSLRRRLNTGELFF. V is TRBV7-2 and J is TRBJ2-2; D unclear. This CDR3 is built from 16 residues. Trimming left V 3 bases short and J 1 base short, with 12 bases between. Germline assignment: CDR1 SGHTA and CDR2 FQGNSA.